The clone carrying this T cell receptor beta chain was observed a handful of times. Its antigen is unidentified. The record originates from a study of T cells in Graves' hyperthyroidism and ophthalmopathy. Study background: Initial diagnosis, before any treatment, was when peripheral blood was collected. The study's findings and limits: The model's output predicted ophthalmopathy at a median of about 6.5 months prior to onset.

Using RNA transcripts as the source, TCR beta CDR3 regions were amplified. First-round RT-PCR targeting the TCR CDR3 was performed with the HTBI primer set. TCRdb re-analysed the multiplex PCR reads in MiXCR, keeping a single row per CDR3 protein. The sample shows some 550,000 distinct CDR3 sequences, approximately 16% of them seen only once. The CDR3 has 13 residues. V lost 2 bases and J lost 2, with 7 bases in between. CDR1 is SGHRS, CDR2 YFSETQ, per germline. The origin of this receptor is a woman between 40 and 50 years old with Graves' ophthalmopathy. The sequencing input was blood. This chain links TRBV5-1 with TRBJ1-1; D is ambiguous. CDR3 loop: CASSLHRNTEAFF. CDR3 sequence (DNA): TGCGCCAGCAGCTTACATCGAAACACTGAAGCTTTCTTT.